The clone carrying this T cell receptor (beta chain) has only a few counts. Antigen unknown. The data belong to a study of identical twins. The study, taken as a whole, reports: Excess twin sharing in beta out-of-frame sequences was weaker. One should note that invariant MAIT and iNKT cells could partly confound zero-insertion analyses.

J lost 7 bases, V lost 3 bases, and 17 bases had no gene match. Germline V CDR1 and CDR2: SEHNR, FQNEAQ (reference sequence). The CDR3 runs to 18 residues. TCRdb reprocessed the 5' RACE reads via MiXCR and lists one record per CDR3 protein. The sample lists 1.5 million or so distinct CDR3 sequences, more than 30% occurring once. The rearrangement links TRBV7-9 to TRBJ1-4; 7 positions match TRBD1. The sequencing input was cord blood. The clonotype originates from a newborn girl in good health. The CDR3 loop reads CASSLGAGGFRGLEKLFF. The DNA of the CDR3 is TGTGCCAGCAGCTTGGGGGCAGGGGGTTTCAGAGGTCTTGAAAAACTGTTTTTT.